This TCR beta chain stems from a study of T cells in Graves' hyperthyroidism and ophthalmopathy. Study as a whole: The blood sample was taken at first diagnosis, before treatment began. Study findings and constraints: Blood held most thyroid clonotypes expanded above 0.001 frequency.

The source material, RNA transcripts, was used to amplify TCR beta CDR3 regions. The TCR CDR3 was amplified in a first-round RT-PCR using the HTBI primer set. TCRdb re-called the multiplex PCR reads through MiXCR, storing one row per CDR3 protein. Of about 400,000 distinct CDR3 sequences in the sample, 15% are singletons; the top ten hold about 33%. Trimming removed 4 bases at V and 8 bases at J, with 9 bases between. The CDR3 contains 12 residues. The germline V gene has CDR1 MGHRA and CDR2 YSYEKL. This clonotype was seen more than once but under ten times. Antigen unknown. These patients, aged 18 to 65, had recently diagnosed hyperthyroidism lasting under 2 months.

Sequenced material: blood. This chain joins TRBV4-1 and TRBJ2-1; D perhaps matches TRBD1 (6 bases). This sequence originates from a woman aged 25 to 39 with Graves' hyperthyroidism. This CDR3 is CASSPGVYEQFF. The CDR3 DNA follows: TGCGCCAGCAGCCCAGGGGTCTATGAGCAGTTCTTC.